The 20 T cell receptor beta chains below come from one sample, sequenced in a study of human T cells and chemical hapten exposure. Time point defined: patch test 1, 2 weeks after DPC sensitization. The treatment is: therapeutic diphenylcyclopropenone sensitization with weekly scalp DPC. Via MiXCR, TCRdb re-called the RACE reads, giving one row per CDR3 protein. This sample yields about 57,000 distinct CDR3 sequences, of which about 9% are seen a single time; about an eighth belongs to the top ten. Sequences were derived from whole blood, sampled in connection with sensitization to the hapten diphenylcyclopropenone (DPC). The receptor set was obtained from a woman aged 40 to 50 with alopecia areata. Some clones in this sample may be carry-over from other donors' samples.

This clonotype was counted ten times or more. The chain is built from TRBV6-2 or TRBV6-3 and TRBJ1-1, with D maybe TRBD1 (5 bases). Germline values: CDR1 MNHEY, CDR2 SVGEGT. This CDR3 is built from 14 residues. Trimming took 6 bases from V and 8 from J, leaving 19 bases between them. CDR3 region: CASRKDGAKTEAFF. The CDR3 DNA is TGTGCCAGCAGAAAGGATGGGGCCAAGACCGAAGCTTTCTTT.

This clonotype appeared many times. The rearrangement links TRBV14 to TRBJ1-1; D gene unclear. The germline V gene has CDR1 SGHDN and CDR2 FVKESK. V gave up 4 bases and J gave up 0 bases, with 12 bases separating them. The CDR3 length is 15 residues. The CDR3 is CASSPTFGVNTEAFF. The CDR3 coding sequence is TGTGCCAGCAGCCCTACCTTCGGAGTGAACACTGAAGCTTTCTTT. Based on the CDR3 plus reference TRBV14 and TRBJ1-1, the full variable domain is EAGVTQFPSHSVIEKGQTVTLRCDPISGHDNLYWYRRVMGKEIKFLLHFVKESKQDESGMPNNRFLAERTGGTYSTLKVQPAELEDSGVYFCASSPTFGVNTEAFFGQGTRLTVV.

This clonotype has only a few counts. The chain couples TRBV28 to TRBJ2-3, with D uncertain. Per germline, CDR1 MDHEN and CDR2 SYDVKM. Trimming took off 6 bases at V and 3 bases at J, with 13 bases between the two ends. The CDR3 extends over 14 amino acids. The CDR3 coding sequence is TGTGCCAGCAGGACCCCCGTGGGTACAGATACGCAGTATTTT. It yields the protein CASRTPVGTDTQYF.

This clonotype was observed many times. The V and J genes are TRBV7-9 and TRBJ2-1; TRBD2 might be the D (5 bases). V was pared by 5 bases and J by 0 bases, with 14 bases between. This CDR3 comprises 16 residues. In germline, CDR1 is SEHNR, CDR2 FQNEAQ (reference sequence). CDR3 amino acids: CASSPPNSGSYNEQFF. The CDR3 DNA sequence: TGTGCCAGCAGCCCCCCTAACAGCGGCTCCTACAATGAGCAGTTCTTC.

This clonotype was recorded many times. The chain combines TRBV5-5 with TRBJ1-1; D gene ambiguous. Germline loops: CDR1 SGHKS, CDR2 YYEKEE (reference sequence). The CDR3 length is 14 residues. Deletions cut 0 bases from V and 0 bases from J, with 6 bases between. The CDR3 loop reads CASSLVGLNTEAFF. CDR3 DNA: TGTGCCAGCAGCTTGGTGGGTTTGAACACTGAAGCTTTCTTT.

The table lists this clonotype with a few counts. The rearrangement joins TRBV20-1 to TRBJ2-5; D call uncertain. Germline loops: CDR1 DFQATT, CDR2 SNEGSKA (reference sequence). The CDR3 sequence is 9 residues long. V was shortened by 4 bases and J by 11 bases, with 8 bases between the two germline ends. The DNA for the CDR3 is TGCAGTGCTAATTTTTCTCAGTACTTC. Translating gives CSANFSQYF.

This clonotype was observed a few times. The V call is TRBV5-1, the J call TRBJ1-1; TRBD1 agrees at 7 bases. CDR1 and CDR2 from the germline V gene are SGHRS and YFSETQ. The CDR3 is made up of 14 amino acids. Trimming took 0 bases from V and 7 from J; bases not matched to a gene: 6. In DNA form, the CDR3 reads TGCGCCAGCAGCTTGGTAGGGGACAGAGTTGAAGCTTTCTTT. Residues: CASSLVGDRVEAFF. The whole variable domain, remainder taken from reference TRBV5-1 and TRBJ1-1, is KAGVTQTPRYLIKTRGQQVTLSCSPISGHRSVSWYQQTPGQGLQFLFEYFSETQRNKGNFPGRFSGRQFSNSRSEMNVSTLELGDSALYLCASSLVGDRVEAFFGQGTRLTVV.

This clonotype was counted between two and nine times. This sequence joins TRBV30 and TRBJ2-1; possibly TRBD2 for D (7 bases). This CDR3 comprises 15 residues. V lost 0 bases and J 6 bases, leaving 15 bases between the germline ends. Looked up from germline, CDR1 is GTSNPN and CDR2 is SVGIG (reference sequence). The CDR3 loop reads CAWSVGLRGGNEQFF. In DNA, the CDR3 is TGTGCCTGGAGTGTAGGGCTAAGGGGGGGCAATGAGCAGTTCTTC.

This clonotype has at least ten counts. The V call is TRBV9, the J call TRBJ2-3, with D uncertain. In germline, CDR1 is SGDLS, CDR2 YYNGEE. V lost 5 bases, J lost 3 bases, and 16 bases lay in between. The CDR3 consists of 15 residues. The CDR3 is CASSKPGTATDTQYF. The CDR3 DNA reads TGTGCCAGCAGTAAACCCGGAACGGCGACAGATACGCAGTATTTT. Full variable domain (outside the CDR3, taken from reference TRBV9 and TRBJ2-3): DSGVTQTPKHLITATGQRVTLRCSPRSGDLSVYWYQQSLDQGLQFLIQYYNGEERAKGNILERFSAQQFPDLHSELNLSSLELGDSALYFCASSKPGTATDTQYFGPGTRLTVL.

This clonotype was seen at least ten times. The rearrangement joins TRBV7-2 to TRBJ1-5; no definite D call. Per the germline V gene, CDR1 is SGHTA and CDR2 is FQGNSA. Trimming cost V 1 base and J 6 bases, with 7 bases left between them. The CDR3 runs to 13 residues. DNA for the CDR3: TGTGCCAGCAGCTTAGGAAAGGGTCAGCCCCAGCATTTT. Amino acids: CASSLGKGQPQHF.

This clonotype was counted many times. This CDR3 is CASGTPRGQAEDEQFF. CDR3 in DNA: TGTGCCAGCGGAACTCCGAGGGGACAGGCGGAGGATGAGCAGTTCTTC. V and J are TRBV9 and TRBJ2-1, with 8 nucleotides matching TRBD1. With 7 bases clipped from V and 8 bases from J, the junction kept 17 bases outside the gene matches. The CDR3 runs to 16 residues. Germline CDR1 reads SGDLS; CDR2 reads YYNGEE.

This clonotype appeared many times. This sequence joins TRBV6-5 and TRBJ2-2; 11 nucleotides align to TRBD2. Germline CDR1 MNHEY, CDR2 SVGAGI. This CDR3 comprises 17 residues. Trimming removed 5 bases from V and 1 base from J; junction bases left unmatched: 6. This chain's CDR3 is CASSRTGLAGNTGELFF. The CDR3, as DNA: TGTGCCAGCAGTCGAACAGGACTAGCGGGGAACACCGGGGAGCTGTTTTTT.

This clonotype was detected ten times or more. The rearrangement links TRBV4-1 to TRBJ1-1, with unresolved D. V was cut by 0 bases and J by 2 bases, with 7 bases left in between. Germline-derived CDR1 and CDR2 are MGHRA and YSYEKL. The CDR3 length is 14 residues. The CDR3 DNA reads TGCGCCAGCAGCCAAGATCCTGGCAACACTGAAGCTTTCTTT. Amino acid sequence: CASSQDPGNTEAFF.

This clonotype has a count of ten or more. The chain has TRBV5-1 and TRBJ1-2; 7 nucleotides match TRBD1. The ends lost 3 bases at V and 0 bases at J; junction bases unmatched: 5. This CDR3 is 15 amino acids long. The germline gives CDR1 SGHRS, CDR2 YFSETQ. The CDR3 DNA is TGCGCCAGCAGCTACCACGGACAGGCTAACTATGGCTACACCTTC. Its translation is CASSYHGQANYGYTF.

There are a few counts of this clonotype. The chain has TRBV9 and TRBJ1-4, with D possibly TRBD1 on 6 matching bases. CDR3 size: 14 residues. The V end lost 3 bases, the J end lost 6 bases, and 12 bases lay between the germline ends. CDR1 and CDR2 (germline): SGDLS, YYNGEE. Here the CDR3 DNA reads TGTGCCAGCAGCGAACAGGGTCTACATGAAAAACTGTTTTTT. It translates to CASSEQGLHEKLFF.

This clonotype was observed a single time. A read error is possible here, since a much larger clone lies one base away. The CDR3 here is CASSQVALNTEALF. CDR3 sequence (DNA): TGTGCCAGCAGCCAAGTGGCCTTGAACACTGAAGCTCTCTTT. The chain recombines TRBV14 with TRBJ1-1, with unresolved D. The length of the CDR3 is 14 residues. In germline, CDR1 is SGHDN, CDR2 FVKESK.

This clonotype has only a few counts. Here the CDR3 DNA reads TGCGCCAGCAGCTTGTTACTAGGGGAAGGGGAGCTGTTTTTT. Its protein product is CASSLLLGEGELFF. V and J are TRBV5-1 and TRBJ2-2, with D perhaps being TRBD1 or TRBD2 (5 bases each). The V and J ends lost 1 base and 8 bases respectively, with 12 bases between them. Germline CDR1 is SGHRS and CDR2 is YFSETQ. The CDR3 sequence is 14 residues long.

This clonotype has only a few counts. The V and J genes are TRBV6-6 and TRBJ2-3; 12 positions match TRBD2. Germline V gene lookup returns CDR1 MNHNY and CDR2 SVGAGI (reference sequence). CDR3 size: 14 residues. Unmatched junction bases numbered 1, after V lost 4 bases and J lost 5 bases. The CDR3 bases are TGTGCCAGCAGTTCGGGACTAGCGGGAGATACGCAGTATTTT. Protein sequence: CASSSGLAGDTQYF.

This clonotype was seen only a few times. The J gene is TRBJ2-3, the V gene TRBV5-1, with 8 bases that match TRBD1. Germline V gene sequence: CDR1 SGHRS, CDR2 YFSETQ. This CDR3 comprises 16 residues. V shed 4 bases, J shed 3 bases, and the junction held 10 bases outside the gene matches. In DNA form, the CDR3 reads TGCGCCAGCAGCCAACACGACAGGGGCGGGACAGATACGCAGTATTTT. The encoded protein is CASSQHDRGGTDTQYF.

This clonotype has a count of ten or more. The gene calls are TRBV2 and TRBJ2-1; no clear D gene. CDR3 length: 13 residues. Germline loops: CDR1 SNHLY, CDR2 FYNNEI. V lost 4 bases and J lost 9, with 13 bases in between. The CDR3 DNA reads as TGTGCCAGCAGTGTGAGAGACACCGGTGAGCAGTTCTTC. Translating gives CASSVRDTGEQFF.